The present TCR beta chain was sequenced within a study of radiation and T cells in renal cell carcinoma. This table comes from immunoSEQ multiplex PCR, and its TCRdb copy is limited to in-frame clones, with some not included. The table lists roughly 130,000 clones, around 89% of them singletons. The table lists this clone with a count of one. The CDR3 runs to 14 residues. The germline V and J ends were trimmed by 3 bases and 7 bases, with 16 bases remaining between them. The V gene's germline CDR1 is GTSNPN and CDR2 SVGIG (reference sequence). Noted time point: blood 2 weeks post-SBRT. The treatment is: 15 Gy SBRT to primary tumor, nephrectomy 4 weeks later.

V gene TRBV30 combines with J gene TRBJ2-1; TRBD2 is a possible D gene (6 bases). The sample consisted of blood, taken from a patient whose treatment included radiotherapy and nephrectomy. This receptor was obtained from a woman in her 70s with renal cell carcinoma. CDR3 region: CAWRLRRGGNEQFF. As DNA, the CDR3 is TGTGCCTGGAGGTTGAGGCGGGGTGGTAATGAGCAGTTCTTC.